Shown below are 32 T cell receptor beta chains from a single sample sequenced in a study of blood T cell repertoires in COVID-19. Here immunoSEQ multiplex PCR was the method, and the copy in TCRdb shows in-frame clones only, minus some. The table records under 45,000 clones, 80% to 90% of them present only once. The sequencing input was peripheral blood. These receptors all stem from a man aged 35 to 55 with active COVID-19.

The CDR3 nucleotides read TGTGCCAGCAGCTTAGGCGGGGGTAGCTACAATGAGCAGTTCTTC. It is translated as CASSLGGGSYNEQFF. This rearrangement joins TRBV11-3 to TRBJ2-1; 7 nucleotides line up with TRBD2. Unmatched junction bases numbered 3, after V lost 1 base and J lost 3 bases. The germline gives CDR1 SGHNT, CDR2 YENEEA. The CDR3 is 15 residues long.

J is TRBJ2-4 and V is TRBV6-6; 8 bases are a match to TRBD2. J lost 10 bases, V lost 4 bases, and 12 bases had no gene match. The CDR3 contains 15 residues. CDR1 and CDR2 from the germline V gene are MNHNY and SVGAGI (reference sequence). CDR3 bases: TGTGCCAGCAGTTTCACCCCGGGACTAGTAAGAATTCAGTACTTC. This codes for CASSFTPGLVRIQYF.

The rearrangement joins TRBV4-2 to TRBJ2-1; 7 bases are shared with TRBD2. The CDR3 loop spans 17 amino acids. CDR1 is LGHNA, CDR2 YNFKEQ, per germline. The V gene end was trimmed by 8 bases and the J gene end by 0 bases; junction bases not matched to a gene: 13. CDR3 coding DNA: TGTGCCAGCGCGAGCGGTAGCGGGCATATCTCCTACAATGAGCAGTTCTTC. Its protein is CASASGSGHISYNEQFF.

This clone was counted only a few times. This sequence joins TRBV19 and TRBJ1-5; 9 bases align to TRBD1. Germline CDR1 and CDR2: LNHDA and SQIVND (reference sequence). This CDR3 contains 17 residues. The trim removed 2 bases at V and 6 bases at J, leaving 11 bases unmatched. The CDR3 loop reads CASSIKASGQGSQPQHF. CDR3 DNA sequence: TGTGCCAGTAGTATAAAGGCCTCGGGACAGGGAAGTCAGCCCCAGCATTTT.

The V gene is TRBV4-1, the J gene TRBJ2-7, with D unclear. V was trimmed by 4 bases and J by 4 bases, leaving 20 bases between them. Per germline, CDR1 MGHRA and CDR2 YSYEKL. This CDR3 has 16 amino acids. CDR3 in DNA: TGCGCCAGCAGCCTGTACGGCCTGGTGGGCCCTTACGAGCAGTACTTC. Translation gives CASSLYGLVGPYEQYF.

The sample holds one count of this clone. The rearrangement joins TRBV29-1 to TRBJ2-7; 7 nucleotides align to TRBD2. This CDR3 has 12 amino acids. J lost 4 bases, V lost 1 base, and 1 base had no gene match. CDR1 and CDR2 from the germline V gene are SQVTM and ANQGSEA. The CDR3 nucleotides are TGCAGCGTTGAAGCTAGCGGATACGAGCAGTACTTC. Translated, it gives CSVEASGYEQYF.

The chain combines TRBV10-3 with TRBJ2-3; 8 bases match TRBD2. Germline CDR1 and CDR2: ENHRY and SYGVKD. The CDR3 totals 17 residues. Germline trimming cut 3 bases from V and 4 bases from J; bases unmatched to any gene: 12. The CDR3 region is CAISEGSSGPPPDTQYF. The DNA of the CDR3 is TGTGCCATCAGTGAAGGCTCTAGCGGGCCCCCTCCAGATACGCAGTATTTT.

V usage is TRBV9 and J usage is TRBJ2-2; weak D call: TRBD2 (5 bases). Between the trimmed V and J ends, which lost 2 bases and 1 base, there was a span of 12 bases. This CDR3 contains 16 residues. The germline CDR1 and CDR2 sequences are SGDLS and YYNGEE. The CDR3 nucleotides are TGTGCCAGCAGCGTTACGGGTCGGGGGAACACCGGGGAGCTGTTTTTT. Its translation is CASSVTGRGNTGELFF.

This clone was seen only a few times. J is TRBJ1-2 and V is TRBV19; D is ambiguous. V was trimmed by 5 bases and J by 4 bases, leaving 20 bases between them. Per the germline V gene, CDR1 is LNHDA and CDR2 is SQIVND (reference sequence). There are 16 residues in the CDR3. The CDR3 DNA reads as TGTGCCAGTAGTTCTTTGCAGGTGCTGGGTGGCTATGGCTACACCTTC. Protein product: CASSSLQVLGGYGYTF.

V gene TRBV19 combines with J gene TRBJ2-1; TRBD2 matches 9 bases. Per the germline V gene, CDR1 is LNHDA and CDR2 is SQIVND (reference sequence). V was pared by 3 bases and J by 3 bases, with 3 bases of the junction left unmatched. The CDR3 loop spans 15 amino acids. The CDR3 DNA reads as TGTGCCAGTAGTATCGAGACTAGCGGCTACAATGAGCAGTTCTTC. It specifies CASSIETSGYNEQFF.

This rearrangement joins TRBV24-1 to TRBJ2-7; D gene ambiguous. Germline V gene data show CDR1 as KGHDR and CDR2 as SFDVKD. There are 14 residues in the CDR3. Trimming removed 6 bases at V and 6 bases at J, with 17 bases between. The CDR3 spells CATSMSGRSGEQYF. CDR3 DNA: TGTGCCACCAGTATGTCAGGTCGTTCCGGCGAGCAGTACTTC.

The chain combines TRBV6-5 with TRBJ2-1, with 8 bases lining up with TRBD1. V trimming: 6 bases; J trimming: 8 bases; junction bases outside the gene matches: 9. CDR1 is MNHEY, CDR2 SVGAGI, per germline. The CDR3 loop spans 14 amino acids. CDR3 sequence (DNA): TGTGCCAGCAGCTCCGGGACAGGTTCGTATGAGCAGTTCTTC. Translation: CASSSGTGSYEQFF.

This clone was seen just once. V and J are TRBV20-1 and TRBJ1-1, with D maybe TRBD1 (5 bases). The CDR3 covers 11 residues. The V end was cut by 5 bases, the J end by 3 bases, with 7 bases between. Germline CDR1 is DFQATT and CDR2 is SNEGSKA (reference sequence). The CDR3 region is CSADRYTEAFF. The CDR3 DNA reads TGCAGTGCTGACAGATACACTGAAGCTTTCTTT.

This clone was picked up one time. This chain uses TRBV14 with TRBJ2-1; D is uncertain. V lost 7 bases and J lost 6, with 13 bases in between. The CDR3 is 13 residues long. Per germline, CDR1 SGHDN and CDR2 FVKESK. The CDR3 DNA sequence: TGTGCCAGCAACAACGACTGGCTCAATGAGCAGTTCTTC. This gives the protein CASNNDWLNEQFF.

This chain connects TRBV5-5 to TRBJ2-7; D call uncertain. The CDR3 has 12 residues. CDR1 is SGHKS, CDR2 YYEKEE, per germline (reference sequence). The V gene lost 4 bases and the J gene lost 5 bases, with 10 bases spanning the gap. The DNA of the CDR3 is TGTGCCAGCAGCGCTAGGAATGACGAGCAGTACTTC. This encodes CASSARNDEQYF.

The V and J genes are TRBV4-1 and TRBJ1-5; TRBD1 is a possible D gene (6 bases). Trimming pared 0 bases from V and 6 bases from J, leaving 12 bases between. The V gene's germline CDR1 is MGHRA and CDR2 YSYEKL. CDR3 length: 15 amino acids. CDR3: CASSQDGQLRQPQHF. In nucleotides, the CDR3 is TGCGCCAGCAGCCAAGACGGACAGTTACGTCAGCCCCAGCATTTT.

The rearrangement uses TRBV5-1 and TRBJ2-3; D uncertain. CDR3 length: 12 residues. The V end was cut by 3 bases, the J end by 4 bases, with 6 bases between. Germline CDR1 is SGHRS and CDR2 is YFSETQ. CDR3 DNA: TGCGCCAGCAGCTCTACCGCAGATACGCAGTATTTT. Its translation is CASSSTADTQYF.

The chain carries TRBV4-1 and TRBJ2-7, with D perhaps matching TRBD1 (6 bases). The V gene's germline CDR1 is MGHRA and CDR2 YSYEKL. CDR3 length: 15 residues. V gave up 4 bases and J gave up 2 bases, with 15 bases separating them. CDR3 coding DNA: TGCGCCAGCAGCCTACAAATCGGACAGACCTACGAGCAGTACTTC. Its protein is CASSLQIGQTYEQYF.

CDR3 protein: CASSVEYSSGNTIYF. In nucleotides, the CDR3 is TGTGCCAGCAGCGTAGAGTACAGCTCTGGAAACACCATATATTTT. The chain joins TRBV9 to TRBJ1-3; D is uncertain. CDR3 length equals 15 residues. Trimming cost V 0 bases and J 0 bases, with 7 bases left between them. The germline V gene encodes CDR1 SGDLS and CDR2 YYNGEE. The variable domain in full, with the rest retrieved from reference TRBV9 and TRBJ1-3, is DSGVTQTPKHLITATGQRVTLRCSPRSGDLSVYWYQQSLDQGLQFLIQYYNGEERAKGNILERFSAQQFPDLHSELNLSSLELGDSALYFCASSVEYSSGNTIYFGEGSWLTVV.

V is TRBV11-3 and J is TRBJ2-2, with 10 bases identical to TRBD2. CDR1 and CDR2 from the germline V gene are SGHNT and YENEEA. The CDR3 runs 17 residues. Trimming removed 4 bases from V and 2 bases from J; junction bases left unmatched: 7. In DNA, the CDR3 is TGTGCCAGCAGCTCGGGGGGACTAGCGACTAACACCGGGGAGCTGTTTTTT. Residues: CASSSGGLATNTGELFF.

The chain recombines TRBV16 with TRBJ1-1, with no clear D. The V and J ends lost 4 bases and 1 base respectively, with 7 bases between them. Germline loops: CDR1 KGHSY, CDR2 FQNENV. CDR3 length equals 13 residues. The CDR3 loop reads CASSPAGNTEAFF. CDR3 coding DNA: TGTGCCAGCAGCCCGGCGGGGAACACTGAAGCTTTCTTT.

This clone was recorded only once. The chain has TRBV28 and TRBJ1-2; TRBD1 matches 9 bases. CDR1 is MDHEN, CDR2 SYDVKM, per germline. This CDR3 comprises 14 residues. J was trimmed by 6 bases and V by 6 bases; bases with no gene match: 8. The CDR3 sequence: CASSPQGAPHGYTF. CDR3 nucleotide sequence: TGTGCCAGCAGCCCACAGGGGGCGCCTCATGGCTACACCTTC.

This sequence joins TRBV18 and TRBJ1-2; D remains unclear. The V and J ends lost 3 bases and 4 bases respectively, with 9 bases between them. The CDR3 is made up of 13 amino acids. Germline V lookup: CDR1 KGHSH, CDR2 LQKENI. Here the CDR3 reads CASSPLATYGYTF. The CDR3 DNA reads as TGTGCCAGCTCACCTTTGGCCACCTATGGCTACACCTTC.

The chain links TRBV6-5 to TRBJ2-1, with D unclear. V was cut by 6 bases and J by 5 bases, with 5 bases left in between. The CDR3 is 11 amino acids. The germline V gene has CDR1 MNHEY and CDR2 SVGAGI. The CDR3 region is CASSLNNEQFF. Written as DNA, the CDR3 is TGTGCCAGCAGCCTTAACAATGAGCAGTTCTTC.

In DNA form, the CDR3 reads TGTGCCAGCAGTCCCCCGCGCGGGGGCTTTGGCTACACCTTC. Translating gives CASSPPRGGFGYTF. The chain couples TRBV25-1 to TRBJ1-2, with D possibly being TRBD1 (6 bases). Germline V gene sequence: CDR1 MGHDK, CDR2 SYGVNS. V dropped 5 bases and J dropped 7 bases, with 17 bases sitting between them. There are 14 residues in the CDR3.

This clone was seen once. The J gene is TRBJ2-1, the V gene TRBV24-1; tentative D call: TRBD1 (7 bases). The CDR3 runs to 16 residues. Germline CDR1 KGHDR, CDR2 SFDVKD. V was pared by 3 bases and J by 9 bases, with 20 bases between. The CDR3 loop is CATSDPGGGAGGEQFF. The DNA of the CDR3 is TGTGCCACCAGTGATCCAGGAGGGGGCGCGGGTGGTGAGCAGTTCTTC.

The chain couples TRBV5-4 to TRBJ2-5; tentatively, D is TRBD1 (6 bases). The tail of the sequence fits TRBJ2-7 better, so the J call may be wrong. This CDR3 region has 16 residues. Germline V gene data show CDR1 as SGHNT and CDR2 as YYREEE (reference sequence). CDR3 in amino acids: CASSPNLDRQPYEQYF. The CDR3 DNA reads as TGTGCCAGCAGCCCCAATCTGGACAGACAGCCGTACGAGCAGTACTTC.

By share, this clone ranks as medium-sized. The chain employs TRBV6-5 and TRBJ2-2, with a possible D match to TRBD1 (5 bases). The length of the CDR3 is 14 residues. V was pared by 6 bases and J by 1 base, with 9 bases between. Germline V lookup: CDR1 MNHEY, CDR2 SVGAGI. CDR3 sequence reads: CASSPGWNTGELFF. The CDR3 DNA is TGTGCCAGCAGCCCAGGGTGGAACACCGGGGAGCTGTTTTTT.

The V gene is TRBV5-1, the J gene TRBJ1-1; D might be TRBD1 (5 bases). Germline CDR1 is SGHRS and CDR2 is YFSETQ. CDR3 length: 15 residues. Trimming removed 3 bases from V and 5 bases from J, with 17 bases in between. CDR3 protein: CASSSEGGAHTEAFF. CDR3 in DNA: TGCGCCAGCAGCTCGGAAGGCGGGGCCCATACTGAAGCTTTCTTT.

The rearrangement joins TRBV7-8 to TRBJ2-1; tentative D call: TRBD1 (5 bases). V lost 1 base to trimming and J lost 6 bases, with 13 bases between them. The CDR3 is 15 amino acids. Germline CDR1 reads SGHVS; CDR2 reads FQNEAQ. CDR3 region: CASSLELSQGNEQFF. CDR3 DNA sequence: TGTGCCAGCAGCTTAGAGCTTTCCCAGGGCAATGAGCAGTTCTTC.

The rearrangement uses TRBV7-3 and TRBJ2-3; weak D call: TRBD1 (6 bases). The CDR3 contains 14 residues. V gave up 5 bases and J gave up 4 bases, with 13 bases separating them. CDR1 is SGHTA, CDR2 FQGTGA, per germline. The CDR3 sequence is CASSDNAGADTQYF. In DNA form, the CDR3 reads TGTGCCAGCAGCGATAACGCAGGGGCAGATACGCAGTATTTT.

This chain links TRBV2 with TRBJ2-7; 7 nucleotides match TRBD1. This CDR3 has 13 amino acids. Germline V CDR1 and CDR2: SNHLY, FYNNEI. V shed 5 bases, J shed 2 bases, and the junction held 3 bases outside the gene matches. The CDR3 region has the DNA TGTGCCAGCAGTCGTGGGACAGCCTACGAGCAGTACTTC. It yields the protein CASSRGTAYEQYF.